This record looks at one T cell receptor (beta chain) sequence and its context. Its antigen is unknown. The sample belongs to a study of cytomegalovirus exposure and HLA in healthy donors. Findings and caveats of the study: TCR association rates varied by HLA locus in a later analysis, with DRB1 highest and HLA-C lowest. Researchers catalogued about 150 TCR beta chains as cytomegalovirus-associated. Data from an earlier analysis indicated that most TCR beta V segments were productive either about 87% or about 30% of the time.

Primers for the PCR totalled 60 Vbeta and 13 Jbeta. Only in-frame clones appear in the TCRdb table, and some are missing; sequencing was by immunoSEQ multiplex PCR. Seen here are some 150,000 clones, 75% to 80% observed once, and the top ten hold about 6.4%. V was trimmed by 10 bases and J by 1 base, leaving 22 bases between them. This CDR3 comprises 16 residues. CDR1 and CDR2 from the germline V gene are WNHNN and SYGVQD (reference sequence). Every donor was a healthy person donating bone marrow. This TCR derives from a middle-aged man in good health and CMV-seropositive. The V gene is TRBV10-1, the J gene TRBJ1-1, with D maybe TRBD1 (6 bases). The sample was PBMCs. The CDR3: CANPTGGQGGNTEAFF. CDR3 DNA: TGCGCCAACCCGACCGGGGGGCAGGGTGGGAACACTGAAGCTTTCTTT.